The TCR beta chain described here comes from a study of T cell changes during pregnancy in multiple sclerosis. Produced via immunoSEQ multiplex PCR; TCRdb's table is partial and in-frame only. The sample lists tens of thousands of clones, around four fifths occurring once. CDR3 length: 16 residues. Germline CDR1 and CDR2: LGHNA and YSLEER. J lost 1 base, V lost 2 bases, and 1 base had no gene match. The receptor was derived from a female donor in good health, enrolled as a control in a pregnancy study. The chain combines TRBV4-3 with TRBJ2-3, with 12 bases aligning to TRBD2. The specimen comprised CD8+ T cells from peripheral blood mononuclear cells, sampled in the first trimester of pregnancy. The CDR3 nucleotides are TGCGCCAGCAGCCAACTAGCGGGGGGGGGCACAGATACGCAGTATTTT. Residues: CASSQLAGGGTDTQYF.